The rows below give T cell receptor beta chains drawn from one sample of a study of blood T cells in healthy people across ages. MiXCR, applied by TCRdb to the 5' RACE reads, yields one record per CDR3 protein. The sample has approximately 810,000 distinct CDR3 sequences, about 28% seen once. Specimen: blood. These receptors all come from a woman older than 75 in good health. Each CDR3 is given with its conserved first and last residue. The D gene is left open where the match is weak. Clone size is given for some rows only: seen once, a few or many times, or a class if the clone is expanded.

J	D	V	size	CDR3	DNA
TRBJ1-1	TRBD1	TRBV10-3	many	CAISVMTGATEAFF	TGTGCCATCAGCGTCATGACAGGGGCAACTGAAGCTTTCTTT
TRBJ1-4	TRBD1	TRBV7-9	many	CASGDRGREKLFF	TGTGCCAGCGGCGACAGGGGGCGAGAAAAACTGTTTTTT
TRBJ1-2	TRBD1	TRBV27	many	CASSSPGTVNYGYTF	TGTGCCAGCAGTTCCCCCGGGACAGTCAACTATGGCTACACCTTC
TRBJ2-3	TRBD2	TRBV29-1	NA	CSRGGSSGLQKYF	TGCAGCCGGGGGGGATCGAGCGGGCTCCAAAAGTATTTT
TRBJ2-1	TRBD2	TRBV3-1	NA	CASSQQLAGGYNEQFF	TGTGCCAGCAGCCAACAACTAGCGGGGGGATACAATGAGCAGTTCTTC
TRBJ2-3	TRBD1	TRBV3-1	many	CASSRPGGDTQYF	TGTGCCAGCAGCCGACCAGGGGGAGATACGCAGTATTTT
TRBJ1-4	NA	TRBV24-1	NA	CATSDFGIKLFF	TGTGCCACCAGTGATTTCGGGATAAAACTGTTTTTT
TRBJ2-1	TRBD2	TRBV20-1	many	CSARRGGAQQFF	TGCAGTGCTAGACGGGGAGGGGCTCAGCAGTTCTTC
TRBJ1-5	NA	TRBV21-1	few	CASSKGGRDYSNQPQHF	TGTGCCAGCAGCAAAGGTGGACGTGATTATAGCAATCAGCCCCAGCATTTT
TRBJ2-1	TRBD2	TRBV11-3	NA	CASSSPGLAGTSGGPDGQFF	TGTGCCAGCAGCTCCCCTGGGTTGGCGGGGACTAGCGGGGGGCCCGATGGGCAGTTCTTC
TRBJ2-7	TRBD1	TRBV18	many	CASSPRQGAAYEQYF	TGTGCCAGCTCACCTCGACAGGGGGCCGCCTACGAGCAGTACTTC
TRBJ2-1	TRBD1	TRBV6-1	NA	CASRHTGTGNDEQFF	TGTGCCAGTAGACACACCGGGACAGGCAACGATGAGCAGTTCTTC
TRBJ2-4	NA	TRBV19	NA	CVSSKRGASDIQYF	TGTGTCAGTAGTAAAAGGGGGGCGAGTGACATTCAGTACTTC
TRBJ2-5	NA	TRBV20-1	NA	CSARRVGGETQYF	TGCAGTGCTAGAAGAGTCGGAGGGGAGACCCAGTACTTC
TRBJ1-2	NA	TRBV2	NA	CASSSDGGHGYTF	TGTGCCAGCAGTTCGGACGGGGGACATGGCTACACCTTC
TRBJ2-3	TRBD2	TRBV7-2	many	CASSKLLAGGLSGTDTQYF	TGTGCCAGCAGCAAACTACTAGCGGGGGGGCTCAGCGGCACAGATACGCAGTATTTT
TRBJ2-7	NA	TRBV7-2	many	CASSYPLGGEQYF	TGTGCCAGCAGCTACCCCCTTGGGGGAGAGCAGTACTTC
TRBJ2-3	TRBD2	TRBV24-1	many	CATSDVGRGSDTQYF	TGTGCCACCAGTGATGTAGGGCGGGGGTCGGATACGCAGTATTTT
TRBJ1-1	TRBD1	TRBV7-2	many	CASRWDSSNTEAFF	TGTGCCAGCAGATGGGACAGTTCTAACACTGAAGCTTTCTTT
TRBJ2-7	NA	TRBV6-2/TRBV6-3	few	CASRKQVSGAEQYF	TGTGCCAGCAGAAAACAGGTCTCTGGGGCCGAGCAGTACTTC
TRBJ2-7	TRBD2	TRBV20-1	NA	CSAGLAGTEQYF	TGCAGTGCTGGACTAGCGGGGACCGAGCAGTACTTC
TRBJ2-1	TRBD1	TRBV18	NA	CASSPTGEETQFF	TGTGCCAGCTCGCCTACAGGGGAAGAGACCCAGTTCTTC
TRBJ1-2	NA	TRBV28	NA	CASSLRATRCYGYTF	TGTGCCAGCAGCTTACGGGCCACCAGATGCTATGGCTACACCTTC
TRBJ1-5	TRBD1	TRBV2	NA	CANSEIGTVGAKPQHF	TGTGCCAACAGTGAAATCGGGACAGTTGGGGCAAAGCCCCAGCATTTT
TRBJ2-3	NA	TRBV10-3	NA	CAISEPLASTDTQYF	TGTGCCATCAGTGAGCCCCTAGCCAGCACAGATACGCAGTATTTT
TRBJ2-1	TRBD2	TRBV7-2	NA	CASSFRTSTDSYNEQFF	TGTGCCAGCAGCTTTCGGACTAGCACAGACTCCTACAATGAGCAGTTCTTC
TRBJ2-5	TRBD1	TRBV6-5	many	CASSSQWGAQGVFQETQYF	TGTGCCAGCAGTTCGCAGTGGGGGGCACAGGGGGTTTTTCAAGAGACCCAGTACTTC
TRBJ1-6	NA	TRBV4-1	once	CASSQVPGLGHSPLHF	TGCGCCAGCAGCCAAGTACCGGGATTGGGTCATTCACCCCTCCACTTT
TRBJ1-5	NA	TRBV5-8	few	CASREKGYQPQHF	TGTGCCAGCAGAGAGAAAGGGTATCAGCCCCAGCATTTT
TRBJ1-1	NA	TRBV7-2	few	CTDGTEAFF	TGTACGGATGGGACTGAAGCTTTCTTT
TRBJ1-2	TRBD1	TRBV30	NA	CAWSVTGTGEGGYTF	TGTGCCTGGAGTGTTACCGGGACAGGGGAGGGTGGCTACACCTTC
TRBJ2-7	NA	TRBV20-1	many	CSAPGHINYEQYF	TGCAGTGCTCCGGGACACATTAACTACGAGCAGTACTTC
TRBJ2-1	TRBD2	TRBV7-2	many	CASRRVAGVNEQFF	TGTGCCAGCAGGAGGGTAGCGGGGGTCAATGAGCAGTTCTTC
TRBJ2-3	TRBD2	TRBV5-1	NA	CASSPPGTSGGSTDTQYF	TGCGCCAGCAGCCCGCCTGGGACTAGCGGAGGGAGCACAGATACGCAGTATTTT
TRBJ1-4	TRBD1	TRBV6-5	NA	CASSYLGQGAINEKLFF	TGTGCCAGCAGTTACTTAGGACAGGGGGCGATTAATGAAAAACTGTTTTTT
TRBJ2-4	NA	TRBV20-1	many	CSATQGTSNGGIQYF	TGCAGTGCTACCCAAGGGACGTCCAATGGTGGCATTCAGTACTTC
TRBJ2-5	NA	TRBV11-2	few	CASSPRTGREYF	TGTGCCAGCAGCCCCCGAACAGGGAGGGAGTACTTC
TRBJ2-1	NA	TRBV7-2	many	CASSLKGLREYNEQFF	TGTGCCAGCAGCTTAAAGGGGCTAAGGGAATACAATGAGCAGTTCTTC
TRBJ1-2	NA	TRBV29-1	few	CSVEDPLKGGNGYTF	TGCAGCGTTGAAGATCCTTTGAAGGGAGGGAATGGCTACACCTTC
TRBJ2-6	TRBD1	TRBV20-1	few	CSARTGQGYSGANVLTF	TGCAGTGCTAGAACAGGACAGGGGTACTCTGGGGCCAACGTCCTGACTTTC
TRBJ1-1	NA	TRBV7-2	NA	CASSNTGGATEAFF	TGTGCCAGCAGCAATACTGGGGGGGCCACTGAAGCTTTCTTT
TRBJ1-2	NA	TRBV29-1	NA	CSVDRDEDYGYTF	TGCAGCGTTGACCGGGACGAAGACTATGGCTACACCTTC
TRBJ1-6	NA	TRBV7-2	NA	CASSGDSRNSPLHF	TGTGCCAGCAGCGGAGACAGCCGGAATTCACCCCTCCACTTT
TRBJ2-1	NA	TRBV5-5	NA	CASSLQGNPYNEQFF	TGTGCCAGCAGCTTGCAGGGAAACCCTTACAATGAGCAGTTCTTC
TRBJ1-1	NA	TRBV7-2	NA	CASSPLQGGVAEAFF	TGTGCCAGCAGCCCATTACAGGGTGGGGTTGCTGAAGCTTTCTTT
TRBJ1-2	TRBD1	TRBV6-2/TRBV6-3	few	CTSSYSTGRYYGYTF	TGTACCAGCAGTTACTCGACAGGGAGATACTATGGCTACACCTTC
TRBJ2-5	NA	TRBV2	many	CASGRDRRSETQYF	TGTGCCAGCGGCCGGGACCGCCGTTCAGAGACCCAGTACTTC
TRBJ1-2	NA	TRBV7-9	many	CASSLERDGSYTF	TGTGCCAGCAGCTTAGAGAGGGACGGAAGCTACACCTTC
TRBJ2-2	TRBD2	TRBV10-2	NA	CASRSGGSNTGELFF	TGCGCCAGCAGAAGCGGGGGGTCGAACACCGGGGAGCTGTTTTTT
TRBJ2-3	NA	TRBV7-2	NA	CASSFTAVRTDTQYF	TGTGCCAGCAGTTTTACGGCGGTGCGGACAGATACGCAGTATTTT
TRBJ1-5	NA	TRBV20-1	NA	CSVRMGGAGSNQPQHF	TGCAGTGTTAGAATGGGGGGCGCAGGAAGCAATCAGCCCCAGCATTTT
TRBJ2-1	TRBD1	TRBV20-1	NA	CSADTGTGGKEQFF	TGCAGTGCGGACACCGGGACAGGGGGCAAGGAGCAGTTCTTC
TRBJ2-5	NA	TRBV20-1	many	CSARDGVPGRQETQYF	TGCAGTGCTAGAGATGGCGTGCCAGGGAGGCAAGAGACCCAGTACTTC
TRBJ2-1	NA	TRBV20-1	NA	CSAMGHGYEQFF	TGCAGTGCTATGGGACACGGCTATGAGCAGTTCTTC